The 14 T cell receptor delta chains reported below all come from one sample, sequenced in a study of γδ T cells in repeated Plasmodium falciparum infection. TCRdb reran clone calling via CATT on the multiplex PCR reads. In the table there are 50,000 to 65,000 delta-chain clones, around 1.7% of which are singletons. Bulk repertoires came from Vgamma9/Vdelta2+ or Vdelta2-negative gammadelta T cells flow-sorted from PBMC. Sequences were obtained from gamma-delta T cells from blood. All receptors derive from a pool of human donors (malaria-infected and uninfected, not separated).

In its sample, this clone was seen many times. The CDR3 is CALGASYFIGGPAQLFF. The CDR3 nucleotides are TGTGCTCTTGGGGCTTCCTACTTTATTGGGGGTCCAGCACAACTCTTCTTT. The chain links TRDV1 to TRDJ2; 8 bases map to TRDD2. Looked up from germline, CDR1 is TSWWSYY and CDR2 is QGS. With 4 bases clipped from V and 6 bases from J, the junction kept 13 bases outside the gene matches. This CDR3 has 17 residues.

With respect to this clone: A far larger clone differs by one base, so this is likely a read error. This sample includes further DNA sequences coding for the same CDR3. The chain uses TRDV1 and TRDJ1; a weak D match, TRDD3 (6 bases). This CDR3 is built from 17 residues. Germline assignment: CDR1 TSWWSYY and CDR2 QGS. CDR3 protein: CALGEPLNGWGTDKLIF. The CDR3 region has the DNA TGTGCTCTCGGGGAACCCCTAAATGGATGGGGGACCGATAAACTCATCTTT.

This clone was seen many times. The chain employs TRDV1 and TRDJ1; TRDD3 matches at 12 bases. Germline V gene data show CDR1 as TSWWSYY and CDR2 as QGS. The CDR3 runs 21 residues. The junction had 16 bases not matched to a gene; V was cut back by 1 base and J by 1 base. The CDR3, as DNA: TGTGCTCTTGGGGAACGTCCGCCCCAATGGTACTGGGGGATACTCACCGATAAACTCATCTTT. This sequence encodes CALGERPPQWYWGILTDKLIF.

This clone was seen only a few times. For this DNA, TCRdb reports the protein of a much larger clone, which diverges at residue 8, most likely from a read error; the protein presented here is translated directly from the DNA. V usage is TRDV1 and J usage is TRDJ1; TRDD3 matches at 11 bases. TCRdb carries no J gene annotation; the J gene was assigned here by matching the DNA with germline. CDR3 length: 21 amino acids. CDR1 is TSWWSYY and CDR2 is QGS in the germline V gene. V dropped 1 base and J dropped 2; count of bases not matched to a gene: 18. The CDR3 nucleotides are TGTGCTCTTGGGGAACAGGCTTACAATTGGCTGCTGGGGGATACAACCGATAAACTCATCTTT. Its protein product is CALGEQAYNWLLGDTTDKLIF.

Of note for this clone: Given a far larger clone just one base away, this is likely a sequencing read error. Other DNA sequences within the sample encode an identical CDR3. The chain combines TRDV2 with TRDJ1, with 8 bases fitting TRDD3. CDR3 length: 29 amino acids. V lost 3 bases and J lost 0; bases outside the gene matches: 47. Germline lookup yields CDR1 GEAIGNYY and CDR2 EKD. This CDR3 reads CACDPAFRPNGVEPLLGADADLYTDKLIF. In DNA, the CDR3 is TGTGCCTGTGACCCTGCCTTTCGGCCCAATGGAGTAGAGCCCTTACTGGGGGCCGACGCTGACCTATACACCGATAAACTCATCTTT.

To note about this clone: This is likely an artifact of a read error, given a far larger clone one base away. Distinct nucleotide sequences in the sample also encode this CDR3. The chain recombines TRDV1 with TRDJ1, with 8 bases fitting TRDD2. CDR1 TSWWSYY and CDR2 QGS come from the germline V gene. The CDR3 has 17 amino acids. J gave up 10 bases and V 3 bases, and 19 bases lay outside the gene matches. CDR3 DNA sequence: TGTGCTCTTGGGGAGACTTCCTACCTCCCACAAGAAGGTGGACTCATCTTT. It translates to CALGETSYLPQEGGLIF.

On this clone itself: TCRdb's protein for this DNA is that of a much larger clone and differs from the translation at residue 3, likely a read error; the protein shown is the DNA translation. This sequence joins TRDV1 and TRDJ1, with D tentatively TRDD2 or TRDD3 (5 bases each). CDR1 is TSWWSYY and CDR2 is QGS in the germline V gene. The CDR3 spans 25 residues. CDR3 region: CAIGEPRKPYPLLRATIRNTDKLIF. The CDR3 bases are TGTGCTATTGGGGAACCCCGGAAACCCTACCCTTTACTCCGTGCCACCATTAGGAACACCGATAAACTCATCTTT.

The table lists this clone with many counts. A read error likely explains why the TCRdb protein, taken from a much larger clone, differs from this DNA's translation at residue 13; the protein shown is translated from the DNA. J is TRDJ1 and V is TRDV3; 13 bases are a match to TRDD3. CDR3 length: 20 residues. The germline V gene has CDR1 TVYSNPD and CDR2 GDNSRS (reference sequence). V lost 4 bases and J lost 8; bases outside the gene matches: 28. The CDR3: CAWRNPSFTGGYAHRGKLIF. The CDR3 nucleotides are TGTGCCTGGAGAAACCCTTCCTTCACTGGGGGATACGCCCACCGGGGAAAACTCATCTTT.

This clone showed up just a few times. The protein TCRdb lists belongs to a much larger clone and differs from this DNA's translation at residue 7, which points to a read error; the protein shown is made from the DNA. The DNA of the CDR3 is TGTGCTCTTGGGGAACCCATCTTTTTCTGTCCTAACTGGGGGATACCCTGCTACACCGATAAACTCATCTTT. Amino acids: CALGEPIFFCPNWGIPCYTDKLIF. The V call is TRDV1, the J call TRDJ1; 12 nucleotides line up with TRDD3. From germline, CDR1 is TSWWSYY and CDR2 QGS. The CDR3 spans 24 residues. J lost 0 bases, V lost 1 base, and 24 bases had no gene match.

In its sample, this clone was seen many times. The protein TCRdb gives is from a much larger clone and does not agree with this DNA's translation at residue 7, likely a read error; the protein shown here comes from the DNA. V is TRDV2 and J is TRDJ1; TRDD3 might be the D (5 bases). V gave up 3 bases and J gave up 0 bases, with 10 bases separating them. Germline CDR1 GEAIGNYY, CDR2 EKD. The CDR3 runs to 14 residues. CDR3 in amino acids: CACDPGRYTDKLIF. In DNA form, the CDR3 reads TGTGCCTGTGACCCTGGGAGATACACCGATAAACTCATCTTT.

The sample holds a few counts of this clone. This DNA translates differently at residue 10 from the TCRdb protein, which is that of a much larger clone; a read error is likely, and the protein shown is the DNA's own translation. The chain employs TRDV1 and TRDJ1; D perhaps matches TRDD3 (6 bases). V was clipped by 6 bases and J by 4 bases, with 21 bases between them. CDR1 TSWWSYY and CDR2 QGS come from the germline V gene. CDR3 length: 16 residues. CDR3 sequence (DNA): TGTGCTCTTGGTAGGGCTACTCTGGGGAACAACGATAAACTCATCTTT. It translates to CALGRATLGNNDKLIF.

There are a few counts of this clone. TCRdb lists the protein of a much larger clone for this DNA, which differs at residue 10, so this is likely a read error; the protein given here is translated from the DNA itself. The chain joins TRDV2 to TRDJ1; D gene unclear. Assignment of the J gene here rests on matching the DNA to germline, because TCRdb gives none. The CDR3 has 14 residues. The V end lost 3 bases, the J end lost 7 bases, and 17 bases lay between the germline ends. Germline V gene sequence: CDR1 GEAIGNYY, CDR2 EKD. CDR3 bases: TGTGCCTGTGACTTCCCCTCTCTGCCCGGTAAACTCATCTTT. Protein: CACDFPSLPGKLIF.

Sample share makes this clone medium-sized. Other nucleotide sequences from this sample produce the same CDR3. The chain combines TRDV1 with TRDJ1, with 12 bases lining up with TRDD3. CDR1 is TSWWSYY, CDR2 QGS, per germline. V lost 1 base to trimming and J lost 0 bases; unmatched junction nucleotides: 24. This CDR3 is built from 24 residues. CDR3 residues: CALGEPTFFCPNWGIPCYTDKLIF. The CDR3 bases are TGTGCTCTTGGGGAACCCACCTTTTTCTGTCCTAACTGGGGGATACCCTGCTACACCGATAAACTCATCTTT.

This clone was seen many times. This chain joins TRDV1 and TRDJ1; D perhaps matches TRDD2 (5 bases). This CDR3 is built from 18 residues. V was clipped by 4 bases and J by 1 base, with 22 bases between them. Germline-derived CDR1 and CDR2 are TSWWSYY and QGS. CDR3 coding DNA: TGTGCTCTTGGGGCCAGGCCTTCTGCATATACTCCCACCGATAAACTCATCTTT. Protein product: CALGARPSAYTPTDKLIF.